This record looks at one T cell receptor (beta chain) sequence and its context. Its antigen is unidentified. The length of the CDR3 is 13 residues. V dropped 5 bases and J dropped 5 bases, with 12 bases sitting between them. CDR1 MDHEN and CDR2 SYDVKM come from the germline V gene. The data were taken from a study of T cells in localized non-small cell lung cancer. Whole-study results and caveats: Adjacent lung held a median roughly 60 of the top 100 tumor clones. Only one tumor region was sequenced, so heterogeneity remains possible. Measurement of T cell clonality placed uninvolved adjacent lung highest, above the level in tumor.

TCRdb keeps only in-frame clones here, not all; method: immunoSEQ multiplex PCR. Here the sample spans approximately 23,000 clones, about 89% being singletons. This clonotype was obtained from a male donor aged 60 or over with stage I lung adenocarcinoma. The starting material was peripheral blood, obtained before any cancer treatment. This chain uses TRBV28 with TRBJ1-2; a weak D match, TRBD1 (6 bases). The CDR3 is CASSRSQGYGYTF. The CDR3, as DNA: TGTGCCAGCAGTCGATCCCAGGGGTATGGCTACACCTTC.